A selection of T cell receptor beta chains follows, all from one sample in a study of T-cell reconstitution after alpha-beta-depleted transplantation in children. MiXCR, run by TCRdb on the PCR reads, gives a single entry per CDR3 protein. The sample has 60,000 to 100,000 distinct CDR3 sequences, roughly 18% seen once. The starting material was PBMCs, mostly from graft donor cells, obtained 360 days after TCRalphabeta/CD19-depleted stem cell transplant. The origin of the receptors is a male patient aged 2 to 9 who had a stem cell transplant for acute lymphoblastic leukemia, so the T cells may come from the graft donor. The CDR3 runs from the conserved cysteine through the conserved F or W. The D gene is left open where the match is weak. Clone size appears in some rows only: once, few, many, or a class for an expanded clone.

d_call	v_call	clone_size	j_call	cdr3_aa	cdr3_nt
TRBD2	TRBV11-2	NA	TRBJ2-1	CASSSGLVRIHEQFF	TGTGCCAGCAGCTCCGGACTAGTGAGGATACATGAGCAGTTCTTC
NA	TRBV20-1	NA	TRBJ2-1	CSASRGITYNEQFF	TGCAGTGCTAGCCGGGGAATCACCTACAATGAGCAGTTCTTC
NA	TRBV12-3/TRBV12-4	many	TRBJ1-2	CASSLNRKGDGYTF	TGTGCCAGCAGTTTAAATCGGAAAGGGGATGGCTACACCTTC
NA	TRBV7-6	NA	TRBJ2-7	CASSLARSLEQYF	TGTGCCAGCAGCTTAGCGCGCTCGCTTGAGCAGTACTTC
TRBD2	TRBV10-3	NA	TRBJ2-1	CAIRVTSGTYNEQFF	TGTGCCATCCGTGTGACTAGCGGAACATACAATGAGCAGTTCTTC
NA	TRBV7-9	few	TRBJ2-1	CASSRPTRWEYNEQFF	TGTGCCAGCAGCCGACCCACTAGGTGGGAGTACAATGAGCAGTTCTTC
NA	TRBV3-1	NA	TRBJ2-3	CATKGGLQVDTQYF	TGTGCAACCAAGGGGGGACTCCAGGTCGATACGCAGTATTTT
NA	TRBV12-3/TRBV12-4	few	TRBJ2-7	CASRSGTEYEQYF	TGTGCCAGCAGATCAGGGACGGAATACGAGCAGTACTTC
NA	TRBV28	few	TRBJ2-1	CASSYRGAFSYNEQFF	TGTGCCAGCTCATATCGCGGCGCATTCTCCTACAATGAGCAGTTCTTC
NA	TRBV10-3	NA	TRBJ2-2	CAISEKEQSGELFF	TGTGCCATCAGTGAGAAGGAACAGTCCGGGGAGCTGTTTTTT
NA	TRBV4-2	many	TRBJ2-1	CASSQEERHNEQFF	TGTGCCAGCAGCCAAGAGGAAAGGCACAATGAGCAGTTCTTC